Listed below are T cell receptor beta chains from one sample, sequenced in a study of blood T cell repertoires in COVID-19. The protocol was immunoSEQ multiplex PCR, while the TCRdb copy is restricted to in-frame clones and leaves out a portion. The table includes roughly 100,000 clones, more than 75% detected once. The specimen was peripheral blood. These receptor sequences come from a human donor in a cohort sampled during active COVID-19. Each CDR3 is given with its conserved first and last residue. A D gene is named only where the DNA matches it firmly. Part of the rows lack a size; the others show once, few, many or a class for expanded clones.

j_call v_call d_call clone_size cdr3_nt cdr3_aa
TRBJ2-3 TRBV18 TRBD2 . TGTGCCAGCTCACCGTATAGCGGGTCCACAGATACGCAGTATTTT CASSPYSGSTDTQYF
TRBJ1-1 TRBV6-5 . . TGTGCCAGCAGTTACGGTGGACAGATGAACACTGAAGCTTTCTTT CASSYGGQMNTEAFF
TRBJ2-5 TRBV5-1 TRBD1 . TGCGCCAGCAGCCAGACAGGGCTCCAGCAAGAGACCCAGTACTTC CASSQTGLQQETQYF
TRBJ2-7 TRBV4-1 . once TGCGCCAGCAGCCAAGATCGGCTAGTGTACTACGAGCAGTACTTC CASSQDRLVYYEQYF
TRBJ2-1 TRBV4-1 TRBD2 . TGCGCCAGCAGCCACCCGGGGGGACGGAACAATGAGCAGTTCTTC CASSHPGGRNNEQFF
TRBJ2-5 TRBV3-1/TRBV3-2 TRBD1 . TGTGCCAGCAGCCCCGGACAGGGGGGTTGGGAGACCCAGTACTTC CASSPGQGGWETQYF
TRBJ1-6 TRBV5-1 . . TGCGCCAGCAGCTTGCGGGCAGGGGCCTCTAATTCACCCCTCCACTTT CASSLRAGASNSPLHF
TRBJ1-5 TRBV9 TRBD1 . TGTGCCAGCAGCCCGACAGGGAATAGCAATCAGCCCCAGCATTTT CASSPTGNSNQPQHF
TRBJ2-5 TRBV28 . once TGTGCCAGCAGTTTATCCGCCCGGAGGGAGACCCAGTACTTC CASSLSARRETQYF
TRBJ2-6 TRBV28 . . TGTGCCAGCAGTCCCGCTCATGCGGGTGGGGCCAACGTCCTGACTTTC CASSPAHAGGANVLTF
TRBJ1-2 TRBV2 TRBD1 . TGTGCCAGCAGCGACCCAGAGGGGCAGGGACAGGGGGCAATAGGCGGCTACACCTTC CASSDPEGQGQGAIGGYTF
TRBJ1-6 TRBV4-1 . . TGCGCCAGCAGCCAAGAAGGCGGGGGGTCTAATTCACCCCTCCACTTT CASSQEGGGSNSPLHF
TRBJ1-1 TRBV12-3/TRBV12-4 TRBD1 . TGTGCCGGAAAACAGGGGGAGAACACTGAAGCTTTCTTT CAGKQGENTEAFF
TRBJ2-1 TRBV7-3 . . TGTGCCAGCAGCTTACATAGCGCCGAGGCCCTCAATGAGCAGTTCTTC CASSLHSAEALNEQFF
TRBJ2-4 TRBV28 . . TGTGCCAGCAGTCCCGGGACTGGGGGTGGGATTCAGTACTTC CASSPGTGGGIQYF
TRBJ2-7 TRBV6-5 TRBD2 . TGTGCCACTAGGCGGCGGGGGGGCCAACACGAGCAGTACTTC CATRRRGGQHEQYF
TRBJ1-6 TRBV9 . . TGTGCCAGCAGCGTAGGAGCGTTATTCGACCATTCACCCCTCCACTTT CASSVGALFDHSPLHF
TRBJ2-3 TRBV6-4 . . TGTGCCAGCAGTGTGAGTCCCCGGACAGATACGCAGTATTTT CASSVSPRTDTQYF
TRBJ2-7 TRBV28 TRBD2 . TGTGCCAGCAGTTTTGGGACTAGCGTCTACGAGCAGTACTTC CASSFGTSVYEQYF
TRBJ2-3 TRBV30 TRBD2 . TGTGCCTTAGGTCGGGGGGCAGATACGCAGTATTTT CALGRGADTQYF
TRBJ1-1 TRBV18 . . TGTGCCAGCTCACCTCCCGGCCGGCGGGACACTGAAGCTTTCTTT CASSPPGRRDTEAFF
TRBJ2-5 TRBV6-5 . . TGTGCCAGCAGTCCGAGAACAGGGAGGGCAGAGACCCAGTACTTC CASSPRTGRAETQYF
TRBJ2-7 TRBV28 . . TGTGCCAGCAGTACCCCAGGACAGAGGGGCGAGCAGTACTTC CASSTPGQRGEQYF
TRBJ1-1 TRBV18 . . TGTGCCGGGGCACAGGGAACGGATGAAGCTTTCTTT CAGAQGTDEAFF
TRBJ1-3 TRBV6-5 . once TGTGCCAGCAGCCTCGACAGAGACACCATATATTTT CASSLDRDTIYF
TRBJ1-4 TRBV6-5 TRBD1 once TGTGCCAGCAGTTACCACCGACAGGGGGCACTTGAAAAACTGTTTTTT CASSYHRQGALEKLFF
TRBJ1-5 TRBV6-5 . few TGTGCCAGCAGTTGGGACTCCTATAGCAATCAGCCCCAGCATTTT CASSWDSYSNQPQHF
TRBJ2-3 TRBV6-6 TRBD2 . TGTGCCAGCAGTTACTCTCAGCGGGGGGGCGCAGATACGCAGTATTTT CASSYSQRGGADTQYF
TRBJ1-4 TRBV28 . few TGTGCCAGCAGGGTTGGGGGGGCTAATGAAAAACTGTTTTTT CASRVGGANEKLFF
TRBJ2-1 TRBV6-5 TRBD2 . TGTGCCAGCAGTTACCAGACTAGCGGGATAAACAATGAGCAGTTCTTC CASSYQTSGINNEQFF
TRBJ1-6 TRBV19 TRBD1 . TGTGCCAGTAGTATAGCCCGGACAGGGGGTTCACCCCTCCACTTT CASSIARTGGSPLHF